The TCR beta chain under discussion was sequenced for a study of shared clonotypes between healthy human individuals. Subsets obtained from CD4+ cells comprised CD45RA+ naive and CD45RA-negative memory cells. The data were produced by immunoSEQ multiplex PCR, yet TCRdb's version contains in-frame clones alone and is incomplete. The sample lists 300,000 to 350,000 clones; roughly 80% were seen once. The germline CDR1 and CDR2 sequences are SGHTA and FQGTGA. V gave up 2 bases and J gave up 4 bases, with 31 bases separating them. This CDR3 contains 21 residues. The gene calls are TRBV7-3 and TRBJ2-3, with D hard to call. The clonotype originates from a man under 40 in good health. The sample taken for sequencing was memory CD4+ T cells sorted from blood. Subset given: CD45RA-negative fraction. The DNA of the CDR3 is TGTGCCAGCAGCTTACGCCTACACTTTTCTCGAGCTGCGGTCGGGCCAGATACGCAGTATTTT. As protein: CASSLRLHFSRAAVGPDTQYF.